These 27 T cell receptor beta chains were all obtained from the same sample, sequenced in a study of tumor-infiltrating lymphocytes in primary liver carcinoma. TCR beta cDNA was prepared out of roughly 490 ng total RNA by means of a constant-region primer. Libraries covering TCR beta were generated through three nested multiplex PCR rounds (using a slightly modified ARM-PCR). The first two PCR rounds used TRBV1-TRBV30 primers with a Cbeta primer, roughly 10 cycles each. A single record per CDR3 protein comes from TCRdb applying MiXCR to the multiplex PCR reads. The sample lists about 190,000 distinct CDR3 sequences; 85% were seen once. The roughly 17-31 mg bulk tissue piece was not sorted before simultaneous RNA and DNA extraction. The sequenced sample was tumor tissue from primary liver carcinoma. The source of these receptors is a man between 35 and 55 years old with primary liver carcinoma and hepatitis B virus infection.

Concerning this clonotype: Relative to the germline gene, one junction end is altered; a read error may explain this. The chain links TRBV7-8 to TRBJ2-3; D may be TRBD2 (5 bases). Germline CDR1 is SGHVS and CDR2 is FQNEAQ. The CDR3 is made up of 14 amino acids. The CDR3 DNA reads as TGTGCCAGCAGCTCCGACTGGTATGAGGGTACGCAGTGTTTT. It codes for CASSSDWYEGTQCF.

Details on this clonotype: The junction departs from the called germline gene at one end, perhaps through a read error. The rearrangement links TRBV5-1 to TRBJ2-7; 14 nucleotides agree with TRBD2. Per germline, CDR1 SGHRS and CDR2 YFSETQ. This CDR3 has 15 residues. As DNA, the CDR3 is TGCGCCAGTAGCGTGGGGACTAGCGGGAGCCCCGAGCACTACTTC. This translates into CASSVGTSGSPEHYF. Complete variable domain (other parts from reference TRBV5-1 and TRBJ2-7): KAGVTQTPRYLIKTRGQQVTLSCSPISGHRSVSWYQQTPGQGLQFLFEYFSETQRNKGNFPGRFSGRQFSNSRSEMNVSTLELGDSALYLCASSVGTSGSPEHYFGPGTRLTVT.

About this clonotype: A read error may be the cause here, since a much bigger clone is one base away. The CDR3 sequence: CANSLVAGGSYNEQFF. CDR3 in DNA: TGCGCCAACAGCTTGGTAGCGGGTGGGTCCTACAATGAGCAGTTCTTC. J is TRBJ2-1 and V is TRBV5-1, with 7 bases matching TRBD2. Germline V gives CDR1 SGHRS, CDR2 YFSETQ. This CDR3 region has 16 residues. Full variable domain (remainder filled in from reference TRBV5-1 and TRBJ2-1): KAGVTQTPRYLIKTRGQQVTLSCSPISGHRSVSWYQQTPGQGLQFLFEYFSETQRNKGNFPGRFSGRQFSNSRSEMNVSTLELGDSALYLCANSLVAGGSYNEQFFGPGTRLTVL.

V usage is TRBV5-4 and J usage is TRBJ2-1; D unclear. V shed 6 bases and J shed 10 bases, with 11 bases lying between them. CDR1 SGHNT and CDR2 YYREEE come from the germline V gene (reference sequence). The length of the CDR3 is 11 residues. CDR3 sequence (DNA): TGTGCCAGCAACTTTAGCATGGAGCAGTTCTTC. Its protein product is CASNFSMEQFF.

As for this clonotype: This CDR3 is missing its conserved last phenylalanine or tryptophan, likely due to a read error. It is unclear where the CDR3 begins or ends on the DNA, so no DNA is shown, and the CDR3 is as TCRdb lists it. This rearrangement joins TRBV6-2 or TRBV6-3 to TRBJ2-7; the D call in the table, TRBD2, was not verified against the DNA. Per germline, CDR1 MNHEY and CDR2 SVGEGT. The CDR3 length equals 18 residues, ends included. The CDR3 here is CASSYNTRTSGYSYEQHL.

The chain joins TRBV4-2 to TRBJ2-3; 13 bases are shared with TRBD2. Germline trimming cut 3 bases from V and 5 bases from J; bases unmatched to any gene: 17. CDR1 and CDR2 from the germline V gene are LGHNA and YNFKEQ. The CDR3 extends over 20 amino acids. In DNA, the CDR3 is TGTGCCAGCAGCCATGTCCAGTGGACTAGCGGGAGCGAACGCATAGATACGCAGTATTTT. As protein: CASSHVQWTSGSERIDTQYF.

Concerning this clonotype: One junction end does not reproduce the germline sequence, and a read error may be involved. The CDR3 nucleotides are TGCAGCGTTGAAGATCATACGGGAAGGGGAGAGACCCATTACTTC. This gives the protein CSVEDHTGRGETHYF. This rearrangement joins TRBV29-1 to TRBJ2-5; D is possibly TRBD1 or TRBD2 (5 bases each). The CDR3 length is 15 residues. Germline V lookup: CDR1 SQVTM, CDR2 ANQGSEA.

The chain combines TRBV6-5 with TRBJ1-1; D might be TRBD1 (5 bases). The germline V and J ends were trimmed by 7 bases and 6 bases, with 27 bases remaining between them. This CDR3 has 17 amino acids. CDR1 is MNHEY and CDR2 is SVGAGI in the germline V gene. CDR3 nucleotide sequence: TGTGCCAGCAATCCCCCCACTGGGGCGGTAGGTATCGCTGAAGCTTTCTTT. The encoded protein is CASNPPTGAVGIAEAFF.

A remark on this clonotype: The conserved phenylalanine or tryptophan is not found at the CDR3 terminus, so this likely reflects a read error. The limits of the CDR3 on the DNA are not certain, so only TCRdb's listed CDR3 is given. The rearrangement joins TRBV29-1 to TRBJ2-5; the table's D call TRBD1 went unverified against the DNA. The CDR3 numbers 13 amino acids, ends counted. Germline V gene lookup returns CDR1 SQVTM and CDR2 ANQGSEA. CDR3 in amino acids: CSVSSRGRETQNL.

This clonotype appeared many times. The rearrangement links TRBV15 to TRBJ2-1; TRBD2 matches 10 bases. CDR3 length: 16 residues. Trimming cost V 3 bases and J 3 bases; bases outside gene matches: 5. Germline CDR1 and CDR2: LNHNV and YYDKDF (reference sequence). In DNA, the CDR3 is TGTGCCACCAGCAGGACTAGCGGGCGTAACTACAATGAGCAGTTCTTC. Residues: CATSRTSGRNYNEQFF.

As for this clonotype: A read error may produce the germline difference seen at one junction end. V is TRBV7-9 and J is TRBJ1-6, with TRBD1 identical over 7 bases. The CDR3 runs to 14 residues. CDR1 SEHNR and CDR2 FQNEAQ come from the germline V gene (reference sequence). CDR3 loop: CAISSQGGNSPLHF. The CDR3 region has the DNA TGTGCCATCAGCTCTCAGGGGGGTAATTCACCTCTCCACTTT.

With regard to this clonotype: One end of the junction fails to match germline, which may point to a read error. The genes are TRBV10-2 and TRBJ2-5; maybe TRBD2 (6 bases). The CDR3 is 13 residues long. The V gene's germline CDR1 is WSHSY and CDR2 SAAADI. The CDR3 spells CAISVRRAKTQYF. For the CDR3, the DNA is TGCGCCATCAGTGTAAGGAGGGCAAAGACCCAGTACTTC.

The chain is built from TRBV12-3 or TRBV12-4 and TRBJ1-2; TRBD1 agrees at 8 bases. This CDR3 has 15 residues. The V segment lost 7 bases and the J segment 3 bases; nucleotides outside the gene matches: 10. Written as DNA, the CDR3 is TGTGCCAGCAATGCACGGACAGGGATGGACTATGGCTACACCTTC. Its protein product is CASNARTGMDYGYTF.

Only a few counts were recorded for this clonotype. At one end, the junction sequence differs from germline, possibly due to a read error. The gene calls are TRBV6-1 and TRBJ1-2, with D uncertain. Looked up from germline, CDR1 is MNHNS and CDR2 is SASEGT. The CDR3 is made up of 14 amino acids. CDR3 sequence (DNA): TGTACCAGCAGTGAAATTCGGGATAACTATGGCTATACCTTC. It encodes CTSSEIRDNYGYTF.

Notes on this clonotype: Mismatch with germline at one junction end may stem from a read error. The chain has TRBV9 and TRBJ2-3, with 10 bases fitting TRBD1. The CDR3 runs 14 residues. CDR1 is SGDLS and CDR2 is YYNGEE in the germline V gene. CDR3 in amino acids: CACSATGGKDTQYF. Here the CDR3 DNA reads TGTGCCTGCAGCGCGACAGGGGGCAAAGATACGCAGTATTTT.

Worth noting for this clonotype: This may arise from a read error, as a much more abundant clone is one base away. The chain employs TRBV12-3 or TRBV12-4 and TRBJ1-1; TRBD1 is a possible D gene (5 bases). This CDR3 spans 13 amino acids. The CDR3 spells CASGLDRYTKAFF. CDR3 nucleotides: TGTGCCAGCGGTTTAGACAGATACACTAAAGCTTTCTTT.

This clonotype was counted a few times. One end of the junction is discordant with germline, which a read error may explain. This sequence joins TRBV6-5 and TRBJ2-6; 7 bases line up with TRBD2. The CDR3 has 18 residues. CDR1 is MNHEY, CDR2 SVGAGI, per germline. This chain's CDR3 is CASSYNPSGTTGANVLTF. For the CDR3, the DNA is TGTGCCAGCAGTTACAATCCTAGTGGGACTACTGGGGCCAATGTCCTGACTTTC.

For this clonotype: The conserved closing phenylalanine or tryptophan is absent in this CDR3, likely reflecting a read error. V and J are TRBV14 and TRBJ2-3; D unresolved. Trimming took 7 bases from V and 7 from J, leaving 24 bases between them. CDR1 SGHDN and CDR2 FVKESK come from the germline V gene. This CDR3 contains 16 residues. The DNA of the CDR3 is TGTGCCAGCAACCGCAAGCTTCTCGGCGATCTAAATACGCAGTATTAT. Its translation is CASNRKLLGDLNTQYY.

For this clonotype: The conserved phenylalanine or tryptophan is not found at the CDR3 terminus, so this likely reflects a read error. The DNA is omitted, as the CDR3 cannot be located on it reliably, and the CDR3 follows TCRdb's listing. This rearrangement joins TRBV6-1 to TRBJ1-1. The CDR3 adds up to 13 amino acids, both ends counted. The germline CDR1 and CDR2 sequences are MNHNS and SASEGT. CDR3 sequence reads: CASSDGVNTETFS.

The genes are TRBV7-8 and TRBJ2-7; D is uncertain. CDR1 and CDR2 from the germline V gene are SGHVS and FQNEAQ. The CDR3 loop spans 14 amino acids. V was cut by 1 base and J by 7 bases, with 14 bases left in between. CDR3 in amino acids: CASSLVRHLVEQYF. Here the CDR3 DNA reads TGTGCCAGCAGCTTAGTCCGACACCTCGTGGAGCAGTACTTC.

Worth noting for this clonotype: In this CDR3 the conserved last residue, phenylalanine or tryptophan, is missing, so a read error is likely. No DNA is shown, since the ends of the CDR3 on it are uncertain; the CDR3 is the one TCRdb lists. The genes are TRBV4-1 and TRBJ1-1; the table's D call TRBD1 went unverified against the DNA. The germline gives CDR1 MGHRA, CDR2 YSYEKL. Termini included, the CDR3 measures 12 amino acids. The CDR3 reads CASSQVDSGGIL.

Note on this clonotype: A much larger clone lies one base from this, so it may be a read error. This sequence joins TRBV7-3 and TRBJ2-7; D might be TRBD1 (6 bases). This CDR3 region has 13 residues. Germline V CDR1 and CDR2: SGHTA, FQGTGA. V shed 5 bases and J shed 5 bases, with 13 bases lying between them. In nucleotides, the CDR3 is TGTGCCAGCAGCGTCTGGACAGAGGACGAGCAGTACTTC. It translates to CASSVWTEDEQYF.

Concerning this clonotype itself: One junction end does not reproduce the germline sequence, and a read error may be involved. The rearrangement joins TRBV4-1 to TRBJ1-5; TRBD1 might be the D (5 bases). CDR1 is MGHRA, CDR2 YSYEKL, per germline. This CDR3 has 17 residues. CDR3 amino acids: CANSQDPGTAGNQTQHF. As DNA, the CDR3 is TGCGCCAACAGCCAAGATCCGGGGACCGCCGGGAATCAGACCCAGCATTTT.

This rearrangement joins TRBV11-1 to TRBJ2-3; either TRBD1 or TRBD2 may fit D (5 bases each). CDR1 is SGHAT, CDR2 FQDESV, per germline (reference sequence). CDR3 length: 19 amino acids. V was clipped by 4 bases and J by 14 bases, with 37 bases between them. The CDR3 DNA reads as TGTGCCAGCAGCTCTGGGGGAAGCGCTGTTGGAGCCCGCACAGATGCGCTGTATTTT. As protein: CASSSGGSAVGARTDALYF.

With respect to this clonotype: A junction end diverges from the germline sequence, so it may reflect a read error. The chain links TRBV4-3 to TRBJ2-4, with 7 nucleotides matching TRBD1. This CDR3 region has 15 residues. Germline lookup yields CDR1 LGHNA and CDR2 YSLEER. The chain's CDR3 is CASNVEIGGHGIQYF. The CDR3 DNA reads TGCGCGAGCAACGTTGAGATAGGGGGCCATGGCATTCAGTACTTC.

A remark on this clonotype: Lacking the conserved final phenylalanine or tryptophan, this CDR3 likely reflects a read error. Because the CDR3's place on the DNA is in doubt, the DNA is left out and the CDR3 is given as listed by TCRdb. The rearrangement uses TRBV11-1 and TRBJ2-1; TRBD2, the D gene given by the table, was not confirmed from the DNA. The CDR3 comprises 15 residues, both ends counted. The germline CDR1 and CDR2 sequences are SGHAT and FQDESV (reference sequence). CDR3 residues: CASSPSVMGGYKQLL.

The chain has TRBV5-6 and TRBJ2-3, with TRBD1 identical over 8 bases. J gave up 11 bases and V 1 base, and 9 bases lay outside the gene matches. Germline CDR1 is SGHDT and CDR2 is YYEEEE. This CDR3 is 14 amino acids long. The CDR3 DNA follows: TGTGCCAGCAGCTTGCAGGGGGCAACATATGTGCAGTATTTT. It codes for CASSLQGATYVQYF.